This passage covers 23 T cell receptor beta chains from one sample sequenced in a study of cytomegalovirus exposure and HLA in healthy donors (dated by TCRdb to about 2017). Libraries were prepared through the immunoSEQ multiplex PCR assay. For the multiplex PCR, a mixture combining 60 forward primers for TCR Vbeta segments and 13 reverse primers for TCR Jbeta segments was used. In TCRdb, the immuneACCESS table is reduced to in-frame sequences with V and J assigned. These tables do not hold every clone; where another copy was compared, an unresolved V gene accounts for under half, and the others remain unexplained. A total of more than 150,000 clones appear in this sample, roughly four fifths of them only once. The ten largest account for about 0.84% of the sample. The sample taken for sequencing was PBMCs. The receptors stem from a woman aged 18-29 years in good health and CMV-seronegative.

The CDR3 reads CASSLTQGSPNEQFF. The CDR3 nucleotides are TGTGCCAGCAGCTTAACACAGGGTTCGCCTAATGAGCAGTTCTTC. The chain joins TRBV5-4 to TRBJ2-1; possible D gene TRBD1, 6 bases. CDR1 and CDR2 from the germline V gene are SGHNT and YYREEE (reference sequence). The CDR3 is 15 amino acids. V was shortened by 2 bases and J by 7 bases, with 16 bases between the two germline ends.

Note on this clone: At one of its ends the junction is not consistent with the germline gene, which may arise from a read error. The sample has other DNA sequences that encode this CDR3 too. V gene TRBV6-6 combines with J gene TRBJ1-1; 7 bases are a match to TRBD1. In germline, CDR1 is MNHNY, CDR2 SVGAGI (reference sequence). The CDR3 covers 15 residues. The DNA for the CDR3 is TGTGCCAGCAGCTACTCCTACAGGGGGAACACTGAAGCTTTCTTT. Residues: CASSYSYRGNTEAFF.

This chain links TRBV4-1 with TRBJ2-3; TRBD2 matches at 8 bases. The germline V gene encodes CDR1 MGHRA and CDR2 YSYEKL. Losses at the gene ends were 1 base for V and 2 bases for J; bases not matched to a gene: 17. The CDR3 covers 20 residues. The DNA for the CDR3 is TGCGCCAGCAGCCAAGTCAGGCGGGGGGAAGCGCAAACCGACACAGATACGCAGTATTTT. The encoded protein is CASSQVRRGEAQTDTDTQYF.

The CDR3 loop reads CASSPGTADQPQHF. The CDR3 region has the DNA TGTGCCAGCTCACCCGGGACAGCAGATCAGCCCCAGCATTTT. J is TRBJ1-5 and V is TRBV18; 7 nucleotides agree with TRBD1. CDR3 length equals 14 residues. After removal of 3 bases from V and 5 bases from J, the junction contained 4 bases not matched to a gene. CDR1 and CDR2 from the germline V gene are KGHSH and LQKENI.

This clone was found a few times. This chain uses TRBV29-1 with TRBJ2-1; 8 nucleotides agree with TRBD2. V shed 7 bases, J shed 3 bases, and the junction held 14 bases outside the gene matches. The CDR3 loop spans 16 amino acids. Germline V gene lookup returns CDR1 SQVTM and CDR2 ANQGSEA. The CDR3 nucleotides are TGCAGCGCCTCTACGACGGGACTAGTCCTCTACAATGAGCAGTTCTTC. Amino acids: CSASTTGLVLYNEQFF.

This clone occurred a few times. The chain joins TRBV13 to TRBJ2-7, with 12 nucleotides matching TRBD2. CDR3 length: 15 residues. Germline CDR1 PRHDT, CDR2 FYEKMQ (reference sequence). Trimming cost V 5 bases and J 0 bases; bases outside gene matches: 2. CDR3 sequence reads: CASSKGLAGSYEQYF. The DNA of the CDR3 is TGTGCCAGCAGCAAGGGACTAGCGGGCTCCTACGAGCAGTACTTC.

V and J are TRBV28 and TRBJ1-2; tentatively, D is TRBD1 (5 bases). In germline, CDR1 is MDHEN, CDR2 SYDVKM. The V and J ends lost 5 bases and 3 bases respectively, with 7 bases between them. The CDR3 totals 12 residues. The CDR3 nucleotides are TGTGCCAGCAGTATAGGGGACTATGGCTACACCTTC. This translates into CASSIGDYGYTF.

J is TRBJ2-7 and V is TRBV27; tentative D call: TRBD1 (6 bases). The CDR3 is 16 residues long. CDR1 is MNHEY and CDR2 is SMNVEV in the germline V gene (reference sequence). The V and J ends lost 6 bases and 6 bases respectively, with 24 bases between them. The CDR3: CASRKSQDRRVAEQYF. CDR3 sequence (DNA): TGTGCCAGCAGAAAATCCCAGGACAGAAGAGTCGCCGAGCAGTACTTC.

CDR3 region: CASTPRWENRELFF. CDR3 bases: TGTGCCAGTACTCCGAGGTGGGAGAACCGGGAGCTGTTTTTT. The rearrangement uses TRBV19 and TRBJ2-2; a possible D gene is TRBD2 (5 bases). CDR3 size: 14 residues. Germline-derived CDR1 and CDR2 are LNHDA and SQIVND (reference sequence). Trimming cost V 7 bases and J 9 bases, with 18 bases left between them.

The chain couples TRBV6-5 to TRBJ2-3; 14 positions agree with TRBD2. Germline CDR1 reads MNHEY; CDR2 reads SVGAGI. The length of the CDR3 is 16 residues. V lost 4 bases, J lost 5 bases, and 5 bases stayed unmatched. In nucleotides, the CDR3 is TGTGCCAGCAGTTTCCCGGGACTAGCGGGAGAAGATACGCAGTATTTT. Protein product: CASSFPGLAGEDTQYF.

This clone occurred once. The chain carries TRBV5-1 and TRBJ2-2; TRBD2 agrees at 8 bases. The germline V gene has CDR1 SGHRS and CDR2 YFSETQ. CDR3 size: 15 residues. With V trimmed by 5 bases and J by 4 bases, 7 bases remained unmatched. CDR3 sequence reads: CASRRSGSGTGELFF. The CDR3 DNA reads as TGCGCCAGCAGAAGGAGCGGGAGCGGCACCGGGGAGCTGTTTTTT.

This clone has a handful of counts. This chain uses TRBV11-2 with TRBJ2-7; 10 nucleotides agree with TRBD2. With 6 bases clipped from V and 4 bases from J, the junction kept 9 bases outside the gene matches. Germline CDR1 and CDR2: SGHAT and FQNNGV. This CDR3 region has 15 residues. CDR3 nucleotides: TGTGCCAGCAGTCGCTTAGCGGGGGGCCGGTACGAGCAGTACTTC. Its protein product is CASSRLAGGRYEQYF.

This clone was picked up one time. The rearrangement uses TRBV27 and TRBJ1-6, with D perhaps TRBD1 (6 bases). The CDR3 sequence is 14 residues long. Germline assignment: CDR1 MNHEY and CDR2 SMNVEV (reference sequence). The V end lost 5 bases, the J end lost 10 bases, and 15 bases lay between the germline ends. The CDR3 here is CASSTLQGHSPLHF. The DNA of the CDR3 is TGTGCCAGCAGTACCTTACAGGGACACTCACCCCTCCACTTT.

This chain links TRBV7-3 with TRBJ2-3; 8 bases match TRBD2. Per germline, CDR1 SGHTA and CDR2 FQGTGA. The CDR3 is 15 residues long. Unmatched junction bases numbered 9, after V lost 5 bases and J lost 5 bases. CDR3 sequence: CASSPPAGGRDTQYF. CDR3 nucleotides: TGTGCCAGCAGCCCGCCGGCGGGAGGAAGAGATACGCAGTATTTT.

J is TRBJ2-1 and V is TRBV7-7; 7 bases line up with TRBD1. After removal of 2 bases from V and 2 bases from J, the junction contained 9 bases not matched to a gene. Germline loops: CDR1 SSHAT, CDR2 FNYEAQ (reference sequence). The CDR3 has 17 amino acids. CDR3: CASSLSQAGGTYNEQFF. The CDR3 region has the DNA TGTGCCAGCAGCTTAAGCCAGGCAGGGGGAACCTACAATGAGCAGTTCTTC.

This chain joins TRBV2 and TRBJ2-2; 7 positions match TRBD2. Trimming removed 11 bases from V and 0 bases from J; junction bases left unmatched: 9. The germline CDR1 and CDR2 sequences are SNHLY and FYNNEI. The length of the CDR3 is 15 residues. CDR3 protein: CAPSGGGPNTGELFF. In DNA form, the CDR3 reads TGTGCCCCATCCGGCGGGGGACCGAACACCGGGGAGCTGTTTTTT.

V and J are TRBV25-1 and TRBJ2-2; tentative D call: TRBD1 (6 bases). The CDR3 contains 15 residues. Looked up from germline, CDR1 is MGHDK and CDR2 is SYGVNS. Deletions cut 2 bases from V and 5 bases from J, with 12 bases between. The CDR3 spells CASSETGKRTGELFF. The CDR3 DNA follows: TGTGCCAGCAGTGAAACAGGGAAGAGGACCGGGGAGCTGTTTTTT. Variable domain in full (rest from reference TRBV25-1 and TRBJ2-2): EADIYQTPRYLVIGTGKKITLECSQTMGHDKMYWYQQDPGMELHLIHYSYGVNSTEKGDLSSESTVSRIRTEHFPLTLESARPSHTSQYLCASSETGKRTGELFFGEGSRLTVL.

This chain links TRBV13 with TRBJ2-3; 10 bases match TRBD2. Trimming took 4 bases from V and 1 from J; bases not matched to a gene: 2. The CDR3 has 15 residues. Germline assignment: CDR1 PRHDT and CDR2 FYEKMQ (reference sequence). DNA of the CDR3: TGTGCCAGCAGCTCTCTAGCGGGAGGCACAGATACGCAGTATTTT. Its translation is CASSSLAGGTDTQYF.

About this clone: One end of the junction varies from germline; a read error may be responsible. In nucleotides, the CDR3 is TGTGCCAGCTTACAGGGATTACTGCCATTATTT. This sequence encodes CASLQGLLPLF. The chain recombines TRBV2 with TRBJ1-1; D may be TRBD1 (6 bases). The CDR3 runs to 11 residues. Germline CDR1 is SNHLY and CDR2 is FYNNEI.

The CDR3 coding sequence is TGTGCCAGCAGCCAAGGAGGGACAGGGCGTAATCAGCCCCAGCATTTT. Its translation: CASSQGGTGRNQPQHF. The chain joins TRBV14 to TRBJ1-5; 9 nucleotides agree with TRBD1. Per the germline V gene, CDR1 is SGHDN and CDR2 is FVKESK. The junction had 5 bases not matched to a gene; V was cut back by 1 base and J by 4 bases. The CDR3 contains 16 residues.

Details on this clone: At the DNA level, this CDR3 is encoded by other sequences in the same sample as well. This chain links TRBV27 with TRBJ2-7; TRBD1 matches at 9 bases. This CDR3 is built from 14 residues. V lost 3 bases to trimming and J lost 2 bases; unmatched junction nucleotides: 2. Looked up from germline, CDR1 is MNHEY and CDR2 is SMNVEV (reference sequence). The CDR3 region is CASSLGQGPYEQYF. CDR3 DNA sequence: TGTGCCAGCAGTTTGGGACAGGGACCCTACGAGCAGTACTTC.

The chain employs TRBV19 and TRBJ2-7, with TRBD2 matching 10 bases. CDR3 size: 15 residues. Unmatched junction bases numbered 5, after V lost 3 bases and J lost 3 bases. From germline, CDR1 is LNHDA and CDR2 SQIVND (reference sequence). CDR3 in DNA: TGTGCCAGTAGTATCGGTCTAGCGGGGGTCTACGAGCAGTACTTC. It encodes CASSIGLAGVYEQYF.

This chain links TRBV7-8 with TRBJ1-5; D is uncertain. This CDR3 is built from 15 residues. The germline V gene has CDR1 SGHVS and CDR2 FQNEAQ. Trimming shortened V by 4 bases and J by 0 bases, and 10 bases separated the two germline ends. The CDR3 loop reads CASSSNSYSNQPQHF. In DNA, the CDR3 is TGTGCCAGCAGCTCAAACTCGTATAGCAATCAGCCCCAGCATTTT.